A single sample is the source of the 24 T cell receptor beta chains below, sequenced in a study of T cells in Graves' hyperthyroidism and ophthalmopathy (dated by TCRdb to the late 2010s). The library was generated by multiplex PCR. Data came from an Illumina HiSeq 2000. Amplification of TCR beta CDR3 regions was carried out from RNA transcripts. The first round of RT-PCR for the TCR CDR3 was performed with the HTBI primer set and the Qiagen OneStep RT-PCR kit. TCRdb cleaned the public reads at Q25 with fastp, built clones with MiXCR and kept in-frame beta chains. Each record represents a unique CDR3 protein, reported with the most common genes and DNA among its rows. Within this sample are almost 600,000 distinct CDR3 sequences, with about 43% of them counted one time only. More than 7% of the sample is in the top ten clones. Specimen: peripheral blood or thyroid tissue (not recorded which). The origin of the receptors is a woman aged 18-29 years with Graves' hyperthyroidism.

This clonotype was picked up many times. The J gene is TRBJ1-1, the V gene TRBV4-1, with unresolved D. V dropped 3 bases and J dropped 1 base, with 9 bases sitting between them. This CDR3 is built from 14 residues. Per the germline V gene, CDR1 is MGHRA and CDR2 is YSYEKL. CDR3: CASSHKGRNTEAFF. CDR3 nucleotides: TGCGCCAGCAGCCATAAGGGCCGGAACACTGAAGCTTTCTTT.

The chain is built from TRBV29-1 and TRBJ1-1, with TRBD1 matching 9 bases. The V and J ends lost 6 bases and 2 bases, in that order; junction bases with no gene match: 7. The CDR3 totals 14 residues. Germline V lookup: CDR1 SQVTM, CDR2 ANQGSEA. CDR3 sequence reads: CSVTTGGLNTEAFF. As DNA, the CDR3 is TGCAGCGTGACCACAGGGGGCCTAAACACTGAAGCTTTCTTT.

At least ten counts were recorded for this clonotype. The rearrangement joins TRBV7-2 to TRBJ1-6; D is ambiguous. The V gene's germline CDR1 is SGHTA and CDR2 FQGNSA. CDR3 length: 14 amino acids. V lost 5 bases to trimming and J lost 5 bases, with 10 bases between them. Here the CDR3 DNA reads TGTGCCAGCAGCCTAATACTTAATAATTCACCCCTCCACTTT. Its translation is CASSLILNNSPLHF.

In this sample, this clonotype turned up many times. The rearrangement links TRBV10-3 to TRBJ1-1; D perhaps matches TRBD1 (6 bases). The V end lost 3 bases, the J end lost 5 bases, and 13 bases lay between the germline ends. CDR3 length equals 14 residues. Germline V gene lookup returns CDR1 ENHRY and CDR2 SYGVKD. CDR3 DNA: TGTGCCATCAGTGATACAGGGAGGAGAACTGAAGCTTTCTTT. Translated: CAISDTGRRTEAFF.

Turning to this clonotype: This may come from a read error, since a much larger clone is one base off. The V and J genes are TRBV20-1 and TRBJ1-2; D not resolved. The germline V and J ends were trimmed by 5 bases and 3 bases, with 19 bases remaining between them. CDR1 is DFQATT and CDR2 is SNEGSKA in the germline V gene (reference sequence). The CDR3 has 15 residues. CDR3 nucleotides: TGCAGTGCTCCCCGTGGAAGGGCCTCTGACTATGGCTACACCTTC. This gives the protein CSAPRGRASDYGYTF.

In this sample, this clonotype turned up many times. CDR3 residues: CAISEWDSNYGYTF. The DNA of the CDR3 is TGTGCCATCAGTGAGTGGGACAGCAACTATGGCTACACCTTC. This chain links TRBV10-3 with TRBJ1-2, with 7 bases identical to TRBD1. Germline V gene sequence: CDR1 ENHRY, CDR2 SYGVKD. This CDR3 is built from 14 residues. Trimming took 1 base from V and 2 from J; bases not matched to a gene: 1.

This clonotype was seen a few times. This chain uses TRBV14 with TRBJ2-7; perhaps TRBD2 as D (5 bases). Germline loops: CDR1 SGHDN, CDR2 FVKESK. The CDR3 length is 13 residues. V was shortened by 3 bases and J by 3 bases, with 9 bases between the two germline ends. CDR3 DNA sequence: TGTGCCAGCAGCCAGGCGGGCGTCTACGAGCAGTACTTC. Translated: CASSQAGVYEQYF.

In this sample, this clonotype turned up many times. The J gene is TRBJ1-1, the V gene TRBV20-1; D unresolved. CDR3 length: 12 residues. CDR1 DFQATT and CDR2 SNEGSKA come from the germline V gene (reference sequence). With 4 bases removed from V and 4 bases from J, the gap between germline ends came to 10 bases. The CDR3 region is CSANRVSTEAFF. The DNA of the CDR3 is TGCAGTGCTAACCGGGTATCCACTGAAGCTTTCTTT.

At least ten counts were recorded for this clonotype. The J gene is TRBJ1-1, the V gene TRBV9; no firm D call. The CDR3 length is 14 residues. Germline V lookup: CDR1 SGDLS, CDR2 YYNGEE. V was shortened by 3 bases and J by 1 base, with 10 bases between the two germline ends. CDR3 coding DNA: TGTGCCAGCAGCGCACTAACAGAGAACACTGAAGCTTTCTTT. This gives the protein CASSALTENTEAFF.

A few counts support this clonotype. This chain connects TRBV27 to TRBJ1-1; D uncertain. Trimming took 3 bases from V and 4 from J, leaving 12 bases between them. The CDR3 runs 14 residues. Germline CDR1 is MNHEY and CDR2 is SMNVEV (reference sequence). CDR3 protein: CASSFDPPPTEAFF. The CDR3 bases are TGTGCCAGCAGTTTCGATCCGCCCCCCACTGAAGCTTTCTTT.

This chain connects TRBV6-5 to TRBJ2-1; no definite D call. V was trimmed by 10 bases and J by 6 bases, leaving 13 bases between them. This CDR3 region has 12 residues. CDR1 is MNHEY, CDR2 SVGAGI, per germline. CDR3 nucleotide sequence: TGTGCCATCAGCGAACACTTCAATGAGCAGTTCTTC. Protein product: CAISEHFNEQFF.

As concerns this clonotype: It is unclear where the CDR3 begins or ends on the DNA, so no DNA is shown, and the CDR3 is as TCRdb lists it. J is TRBJ2-2 and V is TRBV7-3; the D segment call TRBD1 is taken from the table without a DNA check. The CDR3 length equals 16 residues, ends included. From germline, CDR1 is SGHTA and CDR2 FQGTGA. CDR3 protein: CASSLQGARKPGSCFF.

The rearrangement uses TRBV9 and TRBJ1-2, with 7 positions matching TRBD1. Germline values: CDR1 SGDLS, CDR2 YYNGEE. V was clipped by 6 bases and J by 8 bases; unmatched bases: 10. This CDR3 spans 13 amino acids. CDR3 DNA sequence: TGTGCCAGCAACACGCAACAGGGGCTGGGCTACACCTTC. It is translated as CASNTQQGLGYTF.

This chain links TRBV15 with TRBJ1-5; no definite D call. CDR3 length equals 16 residues. Germline V gene data show CDR1 as LNHNV and CDR2 as YYDKDF (reference sequence). Trimming took 0 bases from V and 6 from J, leaving 15 bases between them. The CDR3 sequence is CATSREVGLEGQPQHF. CDR3 DNA sequence: TGTGCCACCAGCAGAGAAGTAGGGCTAGAGGGTCAGCCCCAGCATTTT.

This clonotype was seen repeatedly, ten times or more. This chain joins TRBV2 and TRBJ2-5; no reliable D call. V lost 7 bases and J 2 bases, leaving 8 bases between the germline ends. Germline-derived CDR1 and CDR2 are SNHLY and FYNNEI. This CDR3 is built from 12 residues. The CDR3 loop reads CASTRQQETQYF. CDR3 coding DNA: TGTGCCAGCACCCGCCAACAAGAGACCCAGTACTTC. Variable domain in full (rest from reference TRBV2 and TRBJ2-5): EPEVTQTPSHQVTQMGQEVILRCVPISNHLYFYWYRQILGQKVEFLVSFYNNEISEKSEIFDDQFSVERPDGSNFTLKIRSTKLEDSAMYFCASTRQQETQYFGPGTRLLVL.

The V and J genes are TRBV20-1 and TRBJ1-5, with D maybe TRBD1 (5 bases). V shed 5 bases and J shed 2 bases, with 16 bases lying between them. The CDR3 has 15 amino acids. The V gene's germline CDR1 is DFQATT and CDR2 SNEGSKA (reference sequence). CDR3 DNA sequence: TGCAGTGCTGTACTGCATGGGGGAGGCAATCAGCCCCAGCATTTT. This encodes CSAVLHGGGNQPQHF.

This clonotype has a count of ten or more. The chain combines TRBV20-1 with TRBJ2-5, with no clear D. Between the trimmed V and J ends, which lost 5 bases and 3 bases, there was a span of 13 bases. Per the germline V gene, CDR1 is DFQATT and CDR2 is SNEGSKA (reference sequence). This CDR3 is 13 amino acids long. CDR3 sequence reads: CSARLPRKETQYF. CDR3 in DNA: TGCAGTGCTCGCTTACCTAGAAAAGAGACCCAGTACTTC.

The gene calls are TRBV5-2 and TRBJ2-7; the D call of TRBD1 is as the table states it, not checked on the DNA. TRBV5-2 is classified as a pseudogene. The CDR3 consists of 14 residues. CDR3 protein: CASNRETGSREQYF. The CDR3 DNA sequence: TGTGCCAGCAACCGGGAAACGGGATCGAGAGAGCAGTACTTC.

This clonotype was observed many times. The rearrangement uses TRBV6-2 or TRBV6-3 and TRBJ1-6; no clear D. This CDR3 region has 12 residues. Per the germline V gene, CDR1 is MNHEY and CDR2 is SVGEGT. V was trimmed by 2 bases and J by 10 bases, leaving 6 bases between them. The CDR3 spells CASSYDQSPLHF. For the CDR3, the DNA is TGTGCCAGCAGTTACGACCAATCACCCCTCCACTTT.

The chain couples TRBV15 to TRBJ2-6; no clear D. CDR1 is LNHNV, CDR2 YYDKDF, per germline (reference sequence). The V end lost 3 bases, the J end lost 0 bases, and 9 bases lay between the germline ends. The CDR3 covers 16 residues. CDR3 in amino acids: CATSSFGYSGANVLTF. The CDR3 region has the DNA TGTGCCACCAGCAGCTTCGGGTACTCTGGGGCCAACGTCCTGACTTTC.

This chain joins TRBV7-9 and TRBJ2-2, with D maybe TRBD1 (6 bases). V was pared by 3 bases and J by 5 bases, with 10 bases between. The CDR3 has 14 amino acids. Germline V gene sequence: CDR1 SEHNR, CDR2 FQNEAQ (reference sequence). DNA for the CDR3: TGTGCCAGCAGCTTGGTAGGGACAACCGGGGAGCTGTTTTTT. The encoded protein is CASSLVGTTGELFF.

The chain uses TRBV25-1 and TRBJ1-2, with TRBD1 as a possible D gene (5 bases). The CDR3 sequence is 18 residues long. The germline gives CDR1 MGHDK, CDR2 SYGVNS. The V gene lost 6 bases and the J gene lost 4 bases, with 27 bases spanning the gap. The CDR3 DNA follows: TGTGCCAGCAGCCCTGGGACTAGCGGGAGAGGGGCTCCCTATGGCTACACCTTC. It encodes CASSPGTSGRGAPYGYTF.

Notes on this clonotype: Just one base apart from a much larger clone, this may be a read error. The V and J genes are TRBV10-3 and TRBJ1-5, with 10 bases fitting TRBD1. Trimming removed 5 bases from V and 5 bases from J; junction bases left unmatched: 6. The CDR3 covers 15 residues. Germline V gene sequence: CDR1 ENHRY, CDR2 SYGVKD. CDR3 in DNA: TGTGCCATCAGTTCGACAGGGGGCTGGCATCAGCCCCAGCATTTT. Protein: CAISSTGGWHQPQHF.

The chain couples TRBV24-1 to TRBJ2-1; TRBD1 agrees at 10 bases. This CDR3 contains 16 residues. The V gene's germline CDR1 is KGHDR and CDR2 SFDVKD. The V segment lost 5 bases and the J segment 7 bases; nucleotides outside the gene matches: 10. The CDR3 bases are TGTGCCACCAGTGGAGGATCCGGGACAGGGGCGAATGAGCAGTTCTTC. Translating it yields CATSGGSGTGANEQFF.